This entry lists 28 T cell receptor beta chains sequenced from one sample in a study of Graves' ophthalmopathy and Graves' hyperthyroidism. RNA transcripts served as template for amplifying TCR beta CDR3 sequences. HTBI primers primed a first-round RT-PCR, and a second-round multiplex PCR followed. TCRdb re-derived calls from the multiplex PCR reads in MiXCR, one entry per CDR3 protein. The sample has 900,000 to 1,200,000 distinct CDR3 sequences, around a third seen once. Sequencing input: peripheral blood or thyroid tissue (not recorded which). The receptors originated from an adult man with Graves' hyperthyroidism.

Details on this clonotype: Germline is not matched at one junction end, which may reflect a read error. The J gene is TRBJ2-7, the V gene TRBV2; perhaps TRBD2 as D (6 bases). The CDR3 runs 15 residues. The germline CDR1 and CDR2 sequences are SNHLY and FYNNEI. In DNA, the CDR3 is TGTGCCTGCAGTGCTAAAAATCTAGCGAACCACGAGCAGTACTTC. It translates to CACSAKNLANHEQYF.

There are many counts of this clonotype. The rearrangement uses TRBV24-1 and TRBJ1-5; D ambiguous. This CDR3 comprises 15 residues. CDR1 and CDR2 (germline): KGHDR, SFDVKD. Trimming took 5 bases from V and 1 from J, leaving 11 bases between them. The CDR3 loop is CATSGGHSSNQPQHF. The CDR3 nucleotides are TGTGCCACCAGTGGGGGTCATTCGAGCAATCAGCCCCAGCATTTT.

As concerns this clonotype: The junction does not match germline at one end; this may be a read error. The rearrangement links TRBV5-4 to TRBJ1-2; D is ambiguous. CDR3 size: 14 residues. Per the germline V gene, CDR1 is SGHNT and CDR2 is YYREEE (reference sequence). CDR3 sequence: CTSSLGSKNYGYTF. The CDR3 DNA sequence: TGTACCAGCAGCCTGGGGTCCAAAAACTATGGCTACACCTTC.

Many counts were recorded for this clonotype. The rearrangement links TRBV10-3 to TRBJ2-7; D unresolved. The V end lost 3 bases, the J end lost 5 bases, and 14 bases lay between the germline ends. The CDR3 covers 14 residues. Germline V gene sequence: CDR1 ENHRY, CDR2 SYGVKD. The DNA for the CDR3 is TGTGCCATCAGTGACACCCAGCCCCCCCACGAGCAGTACTTC. Residues: CAISDTQPPHEQYF.

As to this clonotype: Relative to the germline gene, one junction end is altered; a read error may explain this. The chain joins TRBV10-3 to TRBJ2-7; a weak D match, TRBD2 (6 bases). CDR3 length: 13 residues. Germline CDR1 reads ENHRY; CDR2 reads SYGVKD. CDR3 coding DNA: TGTGCCAGCAGTCACCGGGACTGGCGCGAGCAGTACTTC. This gives the protein CASSHRDWREQYF.

Notes on this clonotype: Given a much more abundant clone one base away, this may be a read error. The CDR3 region has the DNA TGTGCCAGCAGCTTAGCGACTAGACAGGGCGGCTACGAGCAGTACTTC. Its protein product is CASSLATRQGGYEQYF. The chain is built from TRBV11-2 and TRBJ2-7; perhaps TRBD1 as D (7 bases). Germline V gene sequence: CDR1 SGHAT, CDR2 FQNNGV. The CDR3 extends over 16 amino acids. With 1 base removed from V and 3 bases from J, the gap between germline ends came to 16 bases.

This clonotype came up many times. The rearrangement joins TRBV29-1 to TRBJ2-5, with a possible D match to TRBD1 (5 bases). V gave up 4 bases and J gave up 5 bases, with 17 bases separating them. CDR3 size: 14 residues. Germline V gene data show CDR1 as SQVTM and CDR2 as ANQGSEA. The CDR3 nucleotides are TGCAGCGTTGCCCCTGCAGGGCCCGGGGAGACCCAGTACTTC. It encodes CSVAPAGPGETQYF. Variable domain in full (rest from reference TRBV29-1 and TRBJ2-5): SAVISQKPSRDICQRGTSLTIQCQVDSQVTMMFWYRQQPGQSLTLIATANQGSEATYESGFVIDKFPISRPNLTFSTLTVSNMSPEDSSIYLCSVAPAGPGETQYFGPGTRLLVL.

This rearrangement joins TRBV3-1 to TRBJ1-2; no firm D call. The CDR3 is 13 amino acids. The V and J ends lost 2 bases and 4 bases respectively, with 8 bases between them. Germline V gene lookup returns CDR1 LGHDT and CDR2 YNNKEL (reference sequence). CDR3 residues: CASSQTWGYGYTF. CDR3 nucleotide sequence: TGTGCCAGCAGCCAAACTTGGGGCTATGGCTACACCTTC.

As concerns this clonotype: Sequence at one end of the junction differs from germline and may be a read error. This chain connects TRBV10-2 to TRBJ2-7; 9 nucleotides match TRBD1. This CDR3 is 15 amino acids long. Germline V gene lookup returns CDR1 WSHSY and CDR2 SAAADI. The CDR3 bases are TGTGCCAGCAGTTTCTGGGACAGGGTGTCCTACGAGCAGTACTTC. Its translation: CASSFWDRVSYEQYF.

A note on this clonotype: Given a much more abundant clone one base away, this may be a read error. This rearrangement joins TRBV7-2 to TRBJ2-7, with D possibly TRBD2 on 5 matching bases. Germline-derived CDR1 and CDR2 are SGHTA and FQGNSA. The length of the CDR3 is 16 residues. This chain's CDR3 is CASGLDAGIASYEQYF. For the CDR3, the DNA is TGTGCCAGCGGCTTAGATGCGGGCATCGCCTCCTACGAGCAGTACTTC.

The rearrangement joins TRBV7-9 to TRBJ2-7, with a weak D call TRBD1 (5 bases). V was trimmed by 0 bases and J by 3 bases, leaving 12 bases between them. The length of the CDR3 is 15 residues. Looked up from germline, CDR1 is SEHNR and CDR2 is FQNEAQ (reference sequence). The CDR3 coding sequence is TGTGCCAGCAGCTTAGCGGCGGCCAGGGACTACGAGCAGTACTTC. Protein product: CASSLAAARDYEQYF.

This clonotype was detected many times. V gene TRBV6-5 combines with J gene TRBJ1-5, with 8 positions matching TRBD1. The V and J ends lost 6 bases and 6 bases, in that order; junction bases with no gene match: 7. CDR1 MNHEY and CDR2 SVGAGI come from the germline V gene. The CDR3 runs to 14 residues. The DNA for the CDR3 is TGTGCCAGCAGCGCGGACAGGGCGATTCAGCCCCAGCATTTT. This codes for CASSADRAIQPQHF.

This clonotype was observed at least ten times. The rearrangement links TRBV20-1 to TRBJ2-5, with D perhaps TRBD2 (7 bases). CDR3 size: 15 residues. The ends were cut back, 6 bases at V and 5 bases at J, with 22 bases in the middle. Germline-derived CDR1 and CDR2 are DFQATT and SNEGSKA (reference sequence). CDR3 in amino acids: CSAGRGGERRETQYF. Written as DNA, the CDR3 is TGCAGTGCAGGGAGGGGGGGAGAACGGCGGGAGACCCAGTACTTC.

J is TRBJ1-1 and V is TRBV7-3; unclear D gene. The CDR3 loop spans 16 amino acids. V dropped 6 bases and J dropped 3 bases, with 20 bases sitting between them. Germline lookup yields CDR1 SGHTA and CDR2 FQGTGA. CDR3 in amino acids: CASSYSRVFGDTEAFF. The CDR3 region has the DNA TGTGCCAGCAGTTACTCGAGGGTTTTTGGGGACACTGAAGCTTTCTTT.

This clonotype was detected many times. The chain recombines TRBV7-9 with TRBJ2-5; weak D call: TRBD1 (5 bases). Germline values: CDR1 SEHNR, CDR2 FQNEAQ (reference sequence). The length of the CDR3 is 14 residues. Trimming left V 5 bases short and J 1 base short, with 11 bases between. The CDR3 here is CASSPIQAQETQYF. DNA for the CDR3: TGTGCCAGCAGCCCCATACAGGCCCAAGAGACCCAGTACTTC.

This clonotype came up many times. The V and J genes are TRBV11-2 and TRBJ2-3, with 13 bases identical to TRBD2. With 5 bases clipped from V and 6 bases from J, the junction kept 2 bases outside the gene matches. CDR1 and CDR2 from the germline V gene are SGHAT and FQNNGV. The length of the CDR3 is 14 residues. The DNA of the CDR3 is TGTGCCAGCAGCCCGGGACTAGCGGGGGATACGCAGTATTTT. Residues: CASSPGLAGDTQYF.

This clonotype came up a few times. The chain is built from TRBV10-3 and TRBJ2-2; the match to TRBD2 covers 9 bases. Looked up from germline, CDR1 is ENHRY and CDR2 is SYGVKD. J lost 6 bases, V lost 4 bases, and 9 bases had no gene match. This CDR3 region has 16 residues. As DNA, the CDR3 is TGTGCCATCAGTGCTATCCTAGCGGGAAGGGCCGGGGAGCTGTTTTTT. This gives the protein CAISAILAGRAGELFF.

The gene calls are TRBV29-1 and TRBJ1-2, with D hard to call. In germline, CDR1 is SQVTM, CDR2 ANQGSEA. CDR3 size: 13 residues. Trimming took 3 bases from V and 4 from J, leaving 12 bases between them. In DNA form, the CDR3 reads TGCAGCGTTGATGAGACTGCCACCTATGGCTACACCTTC. Amino acids: CSVDETATYGYTF.

The table lists this clonotype with many counts. The chain couples TRBV9 to TRBJ1-4; D is ambiguous. This CDR3 has 13 amino acids. Germline CDR1 SGDLS, CDR2 YYNGEE. V lost 0 bases and J lost 10, with 10 bases in between. CDR3 in DNA: TGTGCCAGCAGCGTAGAGGACCTTGGAAAACTGTTTTTT. Translation gives CASSVEDLGKLFF.

This chain links TRBV7-2 with TRBJ2-5, with 9 bases fitting TRBD2. V was pared by 6 bases and J by 4 bases, with 9 bases of the junction left unmatched. This CDR3 has 15 amino acids. Per germline, CDR1 SGHTA and CDR2 FQGNSA. CDR3 in DNA: TGTGCCAGCAGAGTAGGGGGTAGCGGGGGAGAGACCCAGTACTTC. Its protein is CASRVGGSGGETQYF.

The DNA of the CDR3 is TGTGCCATCTGTGCCTCAAAGTCGGCAGCTGAAAAACTGTTTTTT. Encoded protein: CAICASKSAAEKLFF. The chain carries TRBV10-3 and TRBJ1-4, with D uncertain. The V and J ends lost 8 bases and 7 bases respectively, with 20 bases between them. Germline CDR1 and CDR2: ENHRY and SYGVKD. This CDR3 comprises 15 residues.

This clonotype was seen repeatedly, ten times or more. The chain carries TRBV29-1 and TRBJ2-2; D unclear. The germline V gene encodes CDR1 SQVTM and CDR2 ANQGSEA. CDR3 size: 14 residues. V was trimmed by 5 bases and J by 2 bases, leaving 12 bases between them. CDR3 bases: TGCAGCGTTAGATTTTCGTTAAACACCGGGGAGCTGTTTTTT. It encodes CSVRFSLNTGELFF.

The chain carries TRBV7-6 and TRBJ1-2; 7 bases are shared with TRBD1. Germline CDR1 is SGHVS and CDR2 is FNYEAQ. V shed 3 bases, J shed 1 base, and the junction held 20 bases outside the gene matches. This CDR3 has 20 amino acids. The CDR3 DNA sequence: TGTGCCAGCAGCTTGTCAGGGGCCGGGACAGACGGTCCGGTTAACTATGGCTACACCTTC. Translation gives CASSLSGAGTDGPVNYGYTF.

The rearrangement joins TRBV12-3 or TRBV12-4 to TRBJ1-2; no firm D call. V was trimmed by 6 bases and J by 3 bases, leaving 11 bases between them. The CDR3 consists of 13 residues. The CDR3: CASSFRAYYGYTF. CDR3 DNA sequence: TGTGCCAGCAGCTTCCGGGCCTACTATGGCTACACCTTC.

This clonotype was observed many times. The genes are TRBV12-3 or TRBV12-4 and TRBJ2-7, with 8 bases fitting TRBD1. The V gene end was trimmed by 6 bases and the J gene end by 4 bases; junction bases not matched to a gene: 5. This CDR3 is built from 13 residues. The DNA of the CDR3 is TGTGCCAGCAGCGGACAGGGATGGTACGAGCAGTACTTC. Its protein is CASSGQGWYEQYF.

This clonotype was picked up a small number of times. V and J are TRBV29-1 and TRBJ2-7, with TRBD2 matching 7 bases. Germline-derived CDR1 and CDR2 are SQVTM and ANQGSEA. CDR3 length: 18 amino acids. With V trimmed by 2 bases and J by 4 bases, 20 bases remained unmatched. CDR3: CSVEWEGPSPSPLYEQYF. DNA for the CDR3: TGCAGCGTTGAATGGGAGGGGCCTTCCCCATCCCCCCTTTACGAGCAGTACTTC.

This clonotype was seen many times. The chain combines TRBV12-3 or TRBV12-4 with TRBJ2-6; the D is unclear. V dropped 6 bases and J dropped 0 bases, with 9 bases sitting between them. The CDR3 contains 15 residues. The CDR3 here is CASRRESSGANVLTF. CDR3 bases: TGTGCCAGCAGAAGAGAGAGCTCTGGGGCCAACGTCCTGACTTTC.

In the case of this clonotype: Given the absence of the conserved phenylalanine or tryptophan at the CDR3 end, a read error is likely. J is TRBJ1-1 and V is TRBV5-1; weak D call: TRBD1 (5 bases). V gave up 2 bases and J gave up 3 bases, with 8 bases separating them. This CDR3 region has 13 residues. Germline-derived CDR1 and CDR2 are SGHRS and YFSETQ. Here the CDR3 DNA reads TGCGCCAGCAGCTTACGGGGGTACACTGAAGCTTTCCTT. Amino acid sequence: CASSLRGYTEAFL.